This record covers a single TCR beta chain. As yet, its antigen is unknown. CDR3 length: 14 amino acids. Germline lookup yields CDR1 SGHTA and CDR2 FQGNSA. TCRdb reanalyzed the 5' RACE reads, giving one entry per CDR3 protein sequence and no DNA. The sample is made up of some 210,000 distinct CDR3 sequences, and the top ten hold less than 2% of it. The data belong to a study of monozygotic twins with inflammatory bowel disease. Regarding the study as a whole: Repertoire similarity did not differ between concordant and discordant twins, perhaps due to limited power. Especially where disease activity was present, IBD patients had fewer clonotypes in common with others than healthy twins did.

The specimen sequenced was blood. The chain has TRBV7-2 and TRBJ2-7; the TCRdb D gene call, TRBD1, has no DNA to confirm it. This TCR was recovered from a human donor with ulcerative colitis or Crohn's disease, or a healthy co-twin of an affected twin (not recorded which). The CDR3 loop is CASSSGRGRLEQYF.